Sequencing of this T cell receptor (beta chain) was carried out in a study of T cell clones after liver transplantation. About the research overall: A pre-transplant mixed lymphocyte reaction with TCRbeta sequencing defined graft-donor-reactive clones followed in post-transplant blood.

The repertoire was sequenced with immunoSEQ multiplex PCR; TCRdb's copy has only in-frame clones and lacks some. The sample carries 8,500 to 10,000 clones, approximately 68% recorded once. CDR1 and CDR2 from the germline V gene are SQVTM and ANQGSEA. The CDR3 is made up of 14 amino acids. J gave up 8 bases and V 3 bases, and 12 bases lay outside the gene matches. The sequences come from CD8+ T cells from blood, collected at the approximately 15-month timepoint. The chain couples TRBV29-1 to TRBJ1-2; 7 bases match TRBD1. The receptor was isolated from a human patient who received a liver transplant. Some of the T cells may derive from the graft donor. For the CDR3, the DNA is TGCAGCGTTGAGGGAGGGGGCCTCCGGCCCGGCTACACCTTC. Translation: CSVEGGGLRPGYTF.